The clone carrying this TCR beta chain was recorded at least ten times. TCRdb passed the 5' RACE reads through MiXCR, listing each CDR3 protein once. The sample has approximately 70,000 distinct CDR3 sequences, approximately 6.1% seen once. This sample is drawn from a study of T cells after yellow fever vaccination. With 3 bases clipped from V and 1 base from J, the junction kept 16 bases outside the gene matches. The germline V gene has CDR1 SEHNR and CDR2 FQNEAQ (reference sequence). This CDR3 is built from 19 residues. The source was CD8+ T cells sorted from PBMCs, collected roughly seven weeks after the first yellow fever vaccination. This chain connects TRBV7-9 to TRBJ2-7; 9 positions match TRBD2. The sequence came from a young man who received the YFV17D yellow fever vaccine. The CDR3 sequence: CASSFPEASGVQGSYEQYV. For the CDR3, the DNA is TGTGCCAGCAGCTTCCCAGAGGCTAGCGGGGTCCAGGGGTCCTACGAGCAGTACGTC.